The rows below give T cell receptor beta chains drawn from one sample of a study of Graves' ophthalmopathy and Graves' hyperthyroidism. MiXCR, run by TCRdb on the multiplex PCR reads, gives a single entry per CDR3 protein. There are about 480,000 distinct CDR3 sequences in the sample; roughly 14% occur only once, and approximately 9.8% lies in the top ten. Sequenced: blood. These receptors were obtained from a woman aged 25 to 39 with Graves' ophthalmopathy. Each CDR3 is given with its conserved first and last residue. The order of the fields is CDR3 DNA, CDR3 protein, clone size, D gene, V gene, J gene. The D gene is left open where the match is weak. Clone size appears in some rows only: once, few, many, or a class for an expanded clone.

DNA: TGCAGTGCTAGTCGGGGGCTCATGGAGCCCCAGCATTTT; CDR3: CSASRGLMEPQHF; size: many; D: -; V: TRBV20-1; J: TRBJ1-5
DNA: TGCAGTGCATATCAAGGGGACTATGGCTACACCTTC; CDR3: CSAYQGDYGYTF; size: many; D: -; V: TRBV20-1; J: TRBJ1-2
DNA: TGTGCCAGCAGCCCCGACAGGGTGGGAGGTCAGCCCCAGCATTTT; CDR3: CASSPDRVGGQPQHF; size: many; D: TRBD1; V: TRBV6-5; J: TRBJ1-5
DNA: TGTGCCAGCAGTATCGGGACAGGGGGCCCCACTGAAGCTTTCTTT; CDR3: CASSIGTGGPTEAFF; size: many; D: TRBD1; V: TRBV5-6; J: TRBJ1-1
DNA: TGTGCCAGCAGTCCCCGGGACGAACTCTACGAGCAGTACTTC; CDR3: CASSPRDELYEQYF; size: many; D: -; V: TRBV6-1; J: TRBJ2-7
DNA: TGTGCCAGCAGCTTTACCAGGGGAACGAAAAACATTCAGTACTTC; CDR3: CASSFTRGTKNIQYF; size: -; D: -; V: TRBV11-3; J: TRBJ2-4
DNA: TGTGCCAGCACCCTAGGGGGCCGGGAGCTGTTTTTT; CDR3: CASTLGGRELFF; size: -; D: TRBD1; V: TRBV9; J: TRBJ2-2
DNA: TGCAGTGCTATCGTCCAAGAGACCCAGTACTTC; CDR3: CSAIVQETQYF; size: -; D: -; V: TRBV20-1; J: TRBJ2-5
DNA: TGCGCCAGCAGCTTGTGGGGGGGACAGCGGAACACTGAAGCTTTCTTT; CDR3: CASSLWGGQRNTEAFF; size: many; D: TRBD1; V: TRBV5-1; J: TRBJ1-1
DNA: TGTGCCAGCAGCCCATTAGGGACAGGATATGGCTACACCTTC; CDR3: CASSPLGTGYGYTF; size: many; D: TRBD1; V: TRBV28; J: TRBJ1-2
DNA: TGTGCCACCAGCAGCTTGTCGAAGGAGACCCAGTACTTC; CDR3: CATSSLSKETQYF; size: many; D: -; V: TRBV15; J: TRBJ2-5
DNA: TGTGCCAGCAGCCCGGGGGTCGTCCGGCCCCAGCATTTT; CDR3: CASSPGVVRPQHF; size: few; D: -; V: TRBV7-8; J: TRBJ1-5
DNA: TGTGCCAGCAGCTCTACCGGGACAGGGTCCCACGAGCAGTACTTC; CDR3: CASSSTGTGSHEQYF; size: -; D: TRBD1; V: TRBV7-9; J: TRBJ2-7
DNA: TGTGCCTGGGCGAGGCAGGAAGCTTTCTTT; CDR3: CAWARQEAFF; size: many; D: -; V: TRBV30; J: TRBJ1-1
DNA: TGTGCCAGCATTGACCCAGCTAGCAATCAGCCCCAGCATTTT; CDR3: CASIDPASNQPQHF; size: many; D: -; V: TRBV6-1; J: TRBJ1-5
DNA: TGCGCCAGCAGCCTTAGGACAGGGGCAGAGGGCTATGGCTACACCTTC; CDR3: CASSLRTGAEGYGYTF; size: many; D: TRBD1; V: TRBV4-1; J: TRBJ1-2
DNA: TGCGCCAGCAGCTTGATGGCTCCTCCGACGGAGCAGTACTTC; CDR3: CASSLMAPPTEQYF; size: many; D: -; V: TRBV5-1; J: TRBJ2-7
DNA: TGCGCCAGCAGCCAAGATCCGGCAGGGGGCCAGCATTTT; CDR3: CASSQDPAGGQHF; size: -; D: TRBD1; V: TRBV4-1; J: TRBJ1-5
DNA: TGTGCCAGCACCAGACCCCCTCCCGGGGAGCTGTTTTTT; CDR3: CASTRPPPGELFF; size: few; D: -; V: TRBV6-1; J: TRBJ2-2
DNA: TGCAGTGTTGAGACTAGCGGGGAGACCCAGTACTTC; CDR3: CSVETSGETQYF; size: many; D: TRBD2; V: TRBV20-1; J: TRBJ2-5
DNA: TGTGCCATCAGCCGACAGGGCGGCAATTCACCCCTCCACTTT; CDR3: CAISRQGGNSPLHF; size: many; D: TRBD1; V: TRBV10-3; J: TRBJ1-6
DNA: TGTGCCTGGAGGGACAGGCTAGAAGCTTTCTTT; CDR3: CAWRDRLEAFF; size: many; D: TRBD1; V: TRBV30; J: TRBJ1-1
DNA: TGTGCCAGCAGTCCCGGGACTGGGGGCGTTCAGTACTTC; CDR3: CASSPGTGGVQYF; size: many; D: -; V: TRBV28; J: TRBJ2-4
DNA: TGTGCCAGCGGTTGGAGGACAGTGGGTATCTATGGCTACACCTTC; CDR3: CASGWRTVGIYGYTF; size: many; D: -; V: TRBV6-5; J: TRBJ1-2
DNA: TGTGCCAGTAGTATAGGCCAGGGAGCTGAAGCTTTCTTT; CDR3: CASSIGQGAEAFF; size: -; D: -; V: TRBV19; J: TRBJ1-1
DNA: TGTGCCATCACCAATTCGGGACGCCAAGAGACCCAGTACTTC; CDR3: CAITNSGRQETQYF; size: many; D: -; V: TRBV10-3; J: TRBJ2-5
DNA: TGTGCCAGCTCACTGGGACTAGCGGGAGCAAGCACCGGGGAGCTGTTTTTT; CDR3: CASSLGLAGASTGELFF; size: -; D: TRBD2; V: TRBV18; J: TRBJ2-2
DNA: TGTGCCAGCAGCCAAAATACGGGAGGGACAGGGCAAGAGACCCAGTACTTC; CDR3: CASSQNTGGTGQETQYF; size: many; D: -; V: TRBV4-2; J: TRBJ2-5
DNA: TGTGCCAGCAGCTTAGCAGTCGGGACAGTTTATGGCTACACCTTC; CDR3: CASSLAVGTVYGYTF; size: many; D: TRBD1; V: TRBV11-3; J: TRBJ1-2
DNA: TGTGCCAGCAGCTTAGCGCGGGAGTCCGGGGAGCTGTTTTTT; CDR3: CASSLARESGELFF; size: many; D: TRBD2; V: TRBV7-9; J: TRBJ2-2
DNA: TGTGCCAGCAGCGGAATCGGGGGGTTGAATTACGAGCAGTACTTC; CDR3: CASSGIGGLNYEQYF; size: many; D: TRBD2; V: TRBV7-9; J: TRBJ2-7
DNA: TGTGCCACCTGGAACTCTGGAAACACCATATATTTT; CDR3: CATWNSGNTIYF; size: many; D: -; V: TRBV10-3; J: TRBJ1-3
DNA: TGTGCCAGCACTCGCAGCGACCAAGAGACCCAGTACTTC; CDR3: CASTRSDQETQYF; size: many; D: -; V: TRBV6-1; J: TRBJ2-5